This T cell receptor beta chain was retrieved from a study of control samples from healthy donors and cancer patients (dated by TCRdb to about 2020). The CDR3, cysteine through phenylalanine, is 13 amino acids long. Just the 39-base CDR3 DNA is kept, in frame starting at base 1. The germline V gene specifies SGHDN as CDR1 and FVKESK as CDR2. Here V drops 4 bases and J drops 5 bases, and the junction holds 4 bases not matched to any gene. Library construction relied on the immunoSEQ multiplex PCR assay. The source is immuneACCESS, and TCRdb retained only in-frame sequences with V and J called. Part of the clones is not carried over; for the studies checked, unresolved V genes explain less than half of this, and the remainder is unexplained. A total of about 92,000 clones appear in this sample, 82% of them only once. The top ten clones comprise about 9.2% of the sample. A note on this clone: Its antigen has not been determined. Base qualities are not provided; no much larger clone lies one nucleotide away.

Sample: blood. This receptor was obtained from a woman aged 60-70 years in good health. The chain couples TRBV14 to TRBJ2-7; the junction holds 8 bases that match TRBD1. The bases are TGTGCCAGCAGCCGACAGGGGTTGAACGAGCAGTACTTC. Its coded protein is CASSRQGLNEQYF.